Reported below is one T cell receptor beta chain. The V segment lost 7 bases and the J segment 0 bases; nucleotides outside the gene matches: 3. CDR3 length: 15 residues. Germline V lookup: CDR1 MNHNS, CDR2 SASEGT. The data are from a study of cytomegalovirus exposure and HLA in healthy donors. PCR employed 60 Vbeta and 13 Jbeta primers. Method: immunoSEQ multiplex PCR; TCRdb's copy keeps in-frame clones and lacks some. This table has 100,000 to 150,000 clones, approximately 79% appearing once. Material: PBMCs. This clonotype was sampled from a man in his thirties or forties in good health and CMV-seronegative. The V and J genes are TRBV6-1 and TRBJ2-4, with TRBD2 matching over 10 bases. DNA of the CDR3: TGTGCCAGCAAGAGCGGGGGGGCAGCCAAAAACATTCAGTACTTC. Its protein product is CASKSGGAAKNIQYF.